What follows are 15 T cell receptor beta chains derived from one specimen sequenced in a study of beta chain features in type 1 diabetes. As every portion of the isolated RNA was reverse transcribed, the sequencing read expressed TCRB transcripts. Some clones are missing from TCRdb's copy, which holds only in-frame ones; the method was immunoSEQ multiplex PCR. The profile shows 150,000 to 180,000 clones, approximately 8.1% of them singletons. The sample comprised central memory CD4+ T cells from blood. The origin of the receptors is a man aged 18 to 30 in good health.

The chain carries TRBV28 and TRBJ2-2; D gene uncertain. The V gene lost 10 bases and the J gene lost 1 base, with 7 bases spanning the gap. There are 12 residues in the CDR3. Germline V lookup: CDR1 MDHEN, CDR2 SYDVKM. CDR3 in DNA: TGTGCCACCACAAAGAACACCGGGGAGCTGTTTTTT. Protein product: CATTKNTGELFF.

This clone appeared a few times. V is TRBV7-9 and J is TRBJ2-3; TRBD1 aligns across 10 bases. The CDR3 runs 16 residues. V dropped 4 bases and J dropped 6; count of bases not matched to a gene: 10. CDR1 is SEHNR and CDR2 is FQNEAQ in the germline V gene (reference sequence). CDR3 nucleotide sequence: TGTGCCAGCAGCTCAAAACCGAGGACAGGGGGGGATACGCAGTATTTT. Amino acids: CASSSKPRTGGDTQYF.

The chain links TRBV4-1 to TRBJ2-5; TRBD1 is a possible D gene (5 bases). Trimming left V 0 bases short and J 2 bases short, with 13 bases between. Germline V gene lookup returns CDR1 MGHRA and CDR2 YSYEKL. The CDR3 sequence is 16 residues long. The CDR3 reads CASSQEFRTQQETQYF. CDR3 coding DNA: TGCGCCAGCAGCCAAGAGTTCAGGACACAACAAGAGACCCAGTACTTC.

This clone was seen more than once but under ten times. The rearrangement joins TRBV19 to TRBJ2-5; weak D call: TRBD1 (5 bases). Trimming took off 6 bases at V and 1 base at J, with 15 bases between the two ends. The V gene's germline CDR1 is LNHDA and CDR2 SQIVND (reference sequence). CDR3 length equals 15 residues. CDR3 in amino acids: CASSTTALSQETQYF. DNA for the CDR3: TGTGCCAGTAGCACGACAGCCCTCTCCCAAGAGACCCAGTACTTC.

There are a few counts of this clone. This chain links TRBV28 with TRBJ2-6; 7 bases agree with TRBD1. CDR3 length: 17 amino acids. Per the germline V gene, CDR1 is MDHEN and CDR2 is SYDVKM. With V trimmed by 7 bases and J by 1 base, 10 bases remained unmatched. The CDR3, as DNA: TGTGCCAGCATCCCTAGACAGGGAAAGTCTGGGGCCAACGTCCTGACTTTC. Its translation is CASIPRQGKSGANVLTF.

The chain has TRBV4-1 and TRBJ1-1, with TRBD1 matching over 7 bases. Losses at the gene ends were 2 bases for V and 4 bases for J; bases not matched to a gene: 4. This CDR3 region has 14 residues. From germline, CDR1 is MGHRA and CDR2 YSYEKL. CDR3 coding DNA: TGCGCCAGCAGCCAACCTCAGGGGGGCACTGAAGCTTTCTTT. Protein sequence: CASSQPQGGTEAFF.

This chain links TRBV7-3 with TRBJ2-7, with a weak D call TRBD2 (6 bases). The V gene's germline CDR1 is SGHTA and CDR2 FQGTGA. The CDR3 loop spans 15 amino acids. V dropped 5 bases and J dropped 2 bases, with 16 bases sitting between them. DNA of the CDR3: TGTGCCAGCAGCGAAGGCGGGACTTATGCCTACGAGCAGTACTTC. It specifies CASSEGGTYAYEQYF.

A few counts support this clone. The gene calls are TRBV7-2 and TRBJ1-5; D is unresolved. The length of the CDR3 is 14 residues. Trimming took 1 base from V and 0 from J, leaving 4 bases between them. Germline values: CDR1 SGHTA, CDR2 FQGNSA. The CDR3, as DNA: TGTGCCAGCAGCTTAGGAGATAGCAATCAGCCCCAGCATTTT. This translates into CASSLGDSNQPQHF.

This clone was found a few times. The V and J genes are TRBV7-2 and TRBJ2-5; TRBD2 matches 14 bases. The CDR3 loop spans 16 amino acids. Germline lookup yields CDR1 SGHTA and CDR2 FQGNSA. The V gene end was trimmed by 1 base and the J gene end by 4 bases; junction bases not matched to a gene: 2. The CDR3 reads CASSLVGTSGGETQYF. In DNA, the CDR3 is TGTGCCAGCAGCTTAGTTGGGACTAGCGGGGGAGAGACCCAGTACTTC.

This clone was observed a handful of times. The V and J genes are TRBV2 and TRBJ2-5; TRBD1 matches at 9 bases. CDR3 size: 14 residues. Germline assignment: CDR1 SNHLY and CDR2 FYNNEI. Trimming removed 8 bases from V and 4 bases from J; junction bases left unmatched: 8. The CDR3 nucleotides are TGTGCCAGCGGTGCGGACAGGGGTGGAGAGACCCAGTACTTC. The encoded protein is CASGADRGGETQYF.

This chain connects TRBV15 to TRBJ1-2; 7 nucleotides agree with TRBD1. V gave up 0 bases and J gave up 6 bases; unmatched junction bases: 4. There are 14 residues in the CDR3. CDR1 LNHNV and CDR2 YYDKDF come from the germline V gene (reference sequence). CDR3 residues: CATSRDHRGDGYTF. The CDR3 DNA follows: TGTGCCACCAGCAGAGATCACAGGGGTGATGGCTACACCTTC.

This chain uses TRBV15 with TRBJ2-2; D unresolved. The CDR3 runs to 15 residues. Trimming left V 2 bases short and J 5 bases short, with 12 bases between. Germline V gene data show CDR1 as LNHNV and CDR2 as YYDKDF (reference sequence). The DNA for the CDR3 is TGTGCCACCAGCAGACCAACGGGTGGGACCGGGGAGCTGTTTTTT. It specifies CATSRPTGGTGELFF. The full variable domain, completed using reference TRBV15 and TRBJ2-2, is DAMVIQNPRYQVTQFGKPVTLSCSQTLNHNVMYWYQQKSSQAPKLLFHYYDKDFNNEADTPDNFQSRRPNTSFCFLDIRSPGLGDTAMYLCATSRPTGGTGELFFGEGSRLTVL.

V is TRBV6-6 and J is TRBJ2-7; D is unresolved. This CDR3 has 14 residues. Looked up from germline, CDR1 is MNHNY and CDR2 is SVGAGI (reference sequence). V was shortened by 0 bases and J by 3 bases, with 9 bases between the two germline ends. CDR3 loop: CASSYSLENYEQYF. The CDR3 bases are TGTGCCAGCAGTTACTCGCTCGAGAACTACGAGCAGTACTTC.

V and J are TRBV5-6 and TRBJ2-1; TRBD2 agrees at 10 bases. The J segment lost 7 bases and the V segment lost 5 bases, leaving 6 bases of the junction unmatched. The CDR3 totals 14 residues. Germline assignment: CDR1 SGHDT and CDR2 YYEEEE. The CDR3 nucleotides are TGTGCCAGCAGACACCCGGGACTAGCGAATGAGCAGTTCTTC. Its protein is CASRHPGLANEQFF.

This clone has more than one count but fewer than ten. The rearrangement uses TRBV5-1 and TRBJ2-1; the match to TRBD2 covers 7 bases. After removal of 4 bases from V and 5 bases from J, the junction contained 9 bases not matched to a gene. This CDR3 region has 15 residues. Germline lookup yields CDR1 SGHRS and CDR2 YFSETQ. The CDR3 sequence is CASSKTSPANNEQFF. CDR3 DNA: TGCGCCAGCAGCAAGACTAGCCCAGCGAACAATGAGCAGTTCTTC.